This record concerns one TCR beta chain sequence. The data were taken from a study of cytomegalovirus exposure and HLA in healthy donors. PCR used 60 Vbeta primers and 13 Jbeta primers. Per the original methods: Later, an analysis found around 80 million unique TCR beta chains, and roughly 9.9 million of these were shared. Clones were sequenced by immunoSEQ multiplex PCR, and TCRdb holds only the in-frame ones, with some missing. That table is the source of V, J and clone size, and D and trimming were worked out from the DNA. This table has about 210,000 clones, more than 75% appearing once. This CDR3 spans 15 amino acids. V shed 4 bases and J 0 bases; nucleotides not matched to a gene: 3. The V gene's germline CDR1 is MNHEY and CDR2 SVGAGI.

The chain uses TRBV6-5 and TRBJ2-1; TRBD2 matches 7 bases. This clonotype was obtained from a man between 40 and 49 years old in good health and CMV-seropositive. The sequenced material came from PBMCs. In DNA form, the CDR3 reads TGTGCCAGCAGTTCTAGCGGCAGCTCCTACAATGAGCAGTTCTTC. It translates to CASSSSGSSYNEQFF.